These 29 T cell receptor beta chains originate from one sample sequenced in a study of cytomegalovirus exposure and HLA in healthy donors. The PCR used 60 Vbeta and 13 Jbeta primers. Clones were sequenced by immunoSEQ multiplex PCR, and TCRdb holds only the in-frame ones, with some missing. The table lists some 190,000 clones, 70% to 80% of them singletons, with approximately 2.1% in the top ten. The material sequenced was PBMCs. These receptors all come from a woman aged 30 to 39 in good health and CMV-seropositive.

The chain uses TRBV29-1 and TRBJ1-1, with D maybe TRBD1 (6 bases). The V gene's germline CDR1 is SQVTM and CDR2 ANQGSEA. Trimming took off 6 bases at V and 0 bases at J, with 17 bases between the two ends. The CDR3 runs 15 residues. CDR3 sequence reads: CSVGAGWGMNTEAFF. The CDR3, as DNA: TGCAGCGTGGGGGCTGGGTGGGGCATGAACACTGAAGCTTTCTTT.

The chain employs TRBV7-3 and TRBJ2-3, with TRBD1 matching over 7 bases. V gave up 5 bases and J gave up 5 bases; unmatched junction bases: 7. The CDR3 is 14 residues long. Germline CDR1 is SGHTA and CDR2 is FQGTGA. The CDR3 DNA follows: TGTGCCAGCAGCCGAGACAGGGATGGAGATACGCAGTATTTT. It yields the protein CASSRDRDGDTQYF.

This sequence joins TRBV2 and TRBJ1-1; D is perhaps TRBD1 (6 bases). Trimming removed 4 bases at V and 6 bases at J, with 15 bases between. CDR1 is SNHLY and CDR2 is FYNNEI in the germline V gene. This CDR3 comprises 14 residues. This CDR3 reads CASSGRGGKAEAFF. CDR3 DNA sequence: TGTGCCAGCAGTGGGAGGGGGGGAAAGGCTGAAGCTTTCTTT.

V is TRBV9 and J is TRBJ2-5; 13 nucleotides line up with TRBD2. With V trimmed by 0 bases and J by 2 bases, 4 bases remained unmatched. The CDR3 loop spans 17 amino acids. Germline V lookup: CDR1 SGDLS, CDR2 YYNGEE. The CDR3 spells CASSVEGLAGPQETQYF. Written as DNA, the CDR3 is TGTGCCAGCAGCGTAGAGGGACTAGCGGGACCTCAAGAGACCCAGTACTTC.

The V gene is TRBV7-2, the J gene TRBJ2-1, with TRBD2 matching 7 bases. With V trimmed by 3 bases and J by 6 bases, 2 bases remained unmatched. CDR1 SGHTA and CDR2 FQGNSA come from the germline V gene. The CDR3 is 13 amino acids. CDR3 region: CASSFQRGNEQFF. As DNA, the CDR3 is TGTGCCAGCAGCTTCCAGCGGGGCAATGAGCAGTTCTTC. Complete variable domain (other parts from reference TRBV7-2 and TRBJ2-1): GAGVSQSPSNKVTEKGKDVELRCDPISGHTALYWYRQSLGQGLEFLIYFQGNSAPDKSGLPSDRFSAERTGGSVSTLTIQRTQQEDSAVYLCASSFQRGNEQFFGPGTRLTVL.

The chain links TRBV5-1 to TRBJ2-7; 9 bases are a match to TRBD2. V dropped 0 bases and J dropped 5; count of bases not matched to a gene: 6. The CDR3 totals 15 residues. CDR1 SGHRS and CDR2 YFSETQ come from the germline V gene. DNA of the CDR3: TGCGCCAGCAGCTTGGCTAGCGGGAATATAAACGAGCAGTACTTC. Encoded protein: CASSLASGNINEQYF. The full variable domain, with the rest looked up from reference TRBV5-1 and TRBJ2-7, is KAGVTQTPRYLIKTRGQQVTLSCSPISGHRSVSWYQQTPGQGLQFLFEYFSETQRNKGNFPGRFSGRQFSNSRSEMNVSTLELGDSALYLCASSLASGNINEQYFGPGTRLTVT.

In its sample, this clone was seen once. The chain couples TRBV29-1 to TRBJ2-5; 9 nucleotides match TRBD1. V was clipped by 5 bases and J by 5 bases; unmatched bases: 12. Per germline, CDR1 SQVTM and CDR2 ANQGSEA. The CDR3 loop spans 15 amino acids. The CDR3 DNA is TGCAGCGTTACAGGGGGCTCTTCCAGGTGGGAGACCCAGTACTTC. It codes for CSVTGGSSRWETQYF.

The V gene is TRBV7-9, the J gene TRBJ2-7; D possibly corresponds to TRBD1 (6 bases). Germline V gives CDR1 SEHNR, CDR2 FQNEAQ (reference sequence). Trimming removed 6 bases from V and 4 bases from J, with 13 bases in between. This CDR3 comprises 13 residues. The CDR3 reads CASSTGNEYEQYF. CDR3 nucleotide sequence: TGTGCCAGCAGTACAGGGAATGAGTACGAGCAGTACTTC.

About this clone: At one end the junction does not follow the germline gene, possibly because of a read error. This chain uses TRBV7-7 with TRBJ2-1, with 8 bases lining up with TRBD1. CDR3 length: 13 residues. The germline V gene has CDR1 SSHAT and CDR2 FNYEAQ (reference sequence). CDR3 bases: TGTGCTAGCAGCTCCGACAGGGGAAGTGAGCAGTTCTTC. Translating it yields CASSSDRGSEQFF. Supplemented by reference TRBV7-7 and TRBJ2-1, the full variable domain reads GAGVSQSPRYKVTKRGQDVTLRCDPISSHATLYWYQQALGQGPEFLTYFNYEAQPDKSGLPSDRFSAERPEGSISTLTIQRTEQRDSAMYRCASSSDRGSEQFFGPGTRLTVL.

This clone was detected only once. Sequence at one end of the junction differs from germline and may be a read error. This sample includes further DNA sequences coding for the same CDR3. The gene calls are TRBV29-1 and TRBJ1-2; the D gene is possibly TRBD1 (6 bases). The V gene's germline CDR1 is SQVTM and CDR2 ANQGSEA. The CDR3 loop spans 12 amino acids. CDR3 DNA: TGCAGCGTCGAAGGGACAAGCAATGGCTACACCTTC. Amino acids: CSVEGTSNGYTF.

The rearrangement joins TRBV10-3 to TRBJ2-5, with D maybe TRBD2 (5 bases). V was pared by 0 bases and J by 1 base, with 12 bases between. Germline loops: CDR1 ENHRY, CDR2 SYGVKD. The CDR3 has 16 amino acids. CDR3 residues: CAISESAARGQETQYF. The CDR3 nucleotides read TGTGCCATCAGTGAGTCCGCCGCCCGGGGCCAAGAGACCCAGTACTTC.

This sequence joins TRBV10-3 and TRBJ2-1, with D uncertain. From germline, CDR1 is ENHRY and CDR2 SYGVKD. The CDR3 covers 15 residues. V was shortened by 4 bases and J by 1 base, with 11 bases between the two germline ends. The chain's CDR3 is CAISGVAGSYNEQFF. In DNA, the CDR3 is TGTGCCATCAGTGGGGTAGCCGGGTCCTACAATGAGCAGTTCTTC.

This rearrangement joins TRBV9 to TRBJ1-5; possibly TRBD1 for D (5 bases). The CDR3 spans 15 residues. V was pared by 0 bases and J by 6 bases, with 13 bases between. Germline CDR1 SGDLS, CDR2 YYNGEE. CDR3 bases: TGTGCCAGCAGCGTAGGGTCAGGGCGCGGTCAGCCCCAGCATTTT. Its protein is CASSVGSGRGQPQHF.

The chain links TRBV18 to TRBJ1-6; TRBD1 agrees at 7 bases. The CDR3 contains 14 residues. V lost 3 bases to trimming and J lost 5 bases; unmatched junction nucleotides: 1. Germline V lookup: CDR1 KGHSH, CDR2 LQKENI. This CDR3 is CASSPGQDNSPLHF. Written as DNA, the CDR3 is TGTGCCAGCTCACCCGGACAGGATAATTCACCCCTCCACTTT.

This chain links TRBV4-2 with TRBJ1-5; 7 bases match TRBD1. Unmatched junction bases numbered 4, after V lost 1 base and J lost 7 bases. From germline, CDR1 is LGHNA and CDR2 YNFKEQ. The CDR3 contains 14 residues. The CDR3 nucleotides read TGTGCCAGCAGCCAAGGACAGGGTCAACAGCCCCAGCATTTT. Translation: CASSQGQGQQPQHF.

This rearrangement joins TRBV7-9 to TRBJ2-5; TRBD2 matches 8 bases. The CDR3 has 14 amino acids. Per germline, CDR1 SEHNR and CDR2 FQNEAQ (reference sequence). Unmatched junction bases numbered 2, after V lost 4 bases and J lost 1 base. The CDR3 protein is CASSSGGFQETQYF. The CDR3 DNA follows: TGTGCCAGCAGCTCGGGAGGGTTCCAAGAGACCCAGTACTTC.

The chain joins TRBV4-3 to TRBJ1-6; D unclear. V shed 0 bases and J shed 7 bases, with 10 bases lying between them. The CDR3 consists of 15 residues. The germline CDR1 and CDR2 sequences are LGHNA and YSLEER. The CDR3 coding sequence is TGCGCCAGCAGCCAAGAATCGGGGAAGAATTCACCCCTCCACTTT. Translating it yields CASSQESGKNSPLHF.

The chain employs TRBV28 and TRBJ1-5; D is ambiguous. Germline V gene sequence: CDR1 MDHEN, CDR2 SYDVKM. The V end lost 3 bases, the J end lost 5 bases, and 8 bases lay between the germline ends. The CDR3 is made up of 13 amino acids. CDR3 bases: TGTGCCAGCAGTTTTGTTGTCTATCAGCCCCAGCATTTT. Its protein is CASSFVVYQPQHF.

A single count supports this clone. CDR3 in amino acids: CATSSLAGGNQPQHF. In nucleotides, the CDR3 is TGTGCCACCAGCAGTCTCGCAGGGGGAAATCAGCCCCAGCATTTT. V is TRBV15 and J is TRBJ1-5, with TRBD1 matching over 7 bases. Trimming took 3 bases from V and 4 from J; bases not matched to a gene: 6. Germline CDR1 and CDR2: LNHNV and YYDKDF (reference sequence). The CDR3 is 15 residues long.

To note about this clone: At the DNA level, this CDR3 is encoded by other sequences in the same sample as well. The J gene is TRBJ2-5, the V gene TRBV5-1; 8 bases are shared with TRBD2. The CDR3 extends over 13 amino acids. CDR1 is SGHRS, CDR2 YFSETQ, per germline. J lost 5 bases, V lost 4 bases, and 4 bases had no gene match. CDR3 protein: CASSGTSQETQYF. Written as DNA, the CDR3 is TGCGCCAGCAGCGGGACTAGTCAGGAGACCCAGTACTTC. Full variable domain (rest looked up from reference TRBV5-1 and TRBJ2-5): KAGVTQTPRYLIKTRGQQVTLSCSPISGHRSVSWYQQTPGQGLQFLFEYFSETQRNKGNFPGRFSGRQFSNSRSEMNVSTLELGDSALYLCASSGTSQETQYFGPGTRLLVL.

Written as DNA, the CDR3 is TGTGCCAGCAGTTTAAACGGGCAAGAGACCCAGTACTTC. Its protein is CASSLNGQETQYF. This chain connects TRBV27 to TRBJ2-5; D not resolved. Trimming took 2 bases from V and 2 from J, leaving 6 bases between them. CDR3 length: 13 amino acids. Germline V gene sequence: CDR1 MNHEY, CDR2 SMNVEV (reference sequence).

This chain connects TRBV4-1 to TRBJ2-5; weak D call: TRBD2 (5 bases). The V end lost 0 bases, the J end lost 1 base, and 21 bases lay between the germline ends. Germline V gene sequence: CDR1 MGHRA, CDR2 YSYEKL. The CDR3 covers 19 residues. The CDR3 sequence is CASSQDGSGYFASQETQYF. The DNA of the CDR3 is TGCGCCAGCAGCCAAGACGGTTCGGGGTACTTTGCTTCCCAAGAGACCCAGTACTTC.

This clone has just a few counts. The chain has TRBV7-3 and TRBJ2-6, with unresolved D. V lost 5 bases to trimming and J lost 0 bases, with 5 bases between them. Germline values: CDR1 SGHTA, CDR2 FQGTGA. This CDR3 is built from 14 residues. The CDR3 sequence is CASSHSSGANVLTF. In nucleotides, the CDR3 is TGTGCCAGCAGCCACAGCTCTGGGGCCAACGTCCTGACTTTC.

This sequence joins TRBV5-1 and TRBJ2-5; 9 bases fit TRBD1. CDR3 size: 14 residues. CDR1 is SGHRS and CDR2 is YFSETQ in the germline V gene. With 3 bases clipped from V and 5 bases from J, the junction kept 5 bases outside the gene matches. CDR3 sequence (DNA): TGCGCCAGCAGCTGGACAGGGGCCGGGGAGACCCAGTACTTC. Its translation is CASSWTGAGETQYF. The variable domain in full, with the rest retrieved from reference TRBV5-1 and TRBJ2-5, is KAGVTQTPRYLIKTRGQQVTLSCSPISGHRSVSWYQQTPGQGLQFLFEYFSETQRNKGNFPGRFSGRQFSNSRSEMNVSTLELGDSALYLCASSWTGAGETQYFGPGTRLLVL.

The chain employs TRBV28 and TRBJ2-2, with 7 positions matching TRBD1. This CDR3 is built from 16 residues. After removal of 5 bases from V and 5 bases from J, the junction contained 11 bases not matched to a gene. The germline CDR1 and CDR2 sequences are MDHEN and SYDVKM. The CDR3 region has the DNA TGTGCCAGCAGTATACAGACAGGGCGTGGAACCGGGGAGCTGTTTTTT. It codes for CASSIQTGRGTGELFF.

This chain joins TRBV5-4 and TRBJ1-1, with a tentative D call TRBD1 (6 bases). V gave up 4 bases and J gave up 8 bases, with 18 bases separating them. CDR1 is SGHNT and CDR2 is YYREEE in the germline V gene (reference sequence). This CDR3 has 14 amino acids. CDR3 sequence reads: CASSLRGRTGEAFF. CDR3 in DNA: TGTGCCAGCAGCCTCAGGGGCCGGACCGGAGAAGCTTTCTTT.

The chain links TRBV9 to TRBJ1-2; D call uncertain. The germline V gene encodes CDR1 SGDLS and CDR2 YYNGEE. The length of the CDR3 is 13 residues. Trimming took 0 bases from V and 4 from J, leaving 7 bases between them. Here the CDR3 reads CASSVGAGYGYTF. The DNA for the CDR3 is TGTGCCAGCAGCGTAGGGGCAGGCTATGGCTACACCTTC.

This sequence joins TRBV5-1 and TRBJ2-1; a possible D gene is TRBD2 (5 bases). Trimming stripped 0 bases from V and 0 bases from J, with 10 bases between. Looked up from germline, CDR1 is SGHRS and CDR2 is YFSETQ. The CDR3 has 16 amino acids. The CDR3 DNA reads TGCGCCAGCAGCTTGGGGCCAGCGGACTCCTACAATGAGCAGTTCTTC. Its protein is CASSLGPADSYNEQFF. Full variable domain (remainder filled in from reference TRBV5-1 and TRBJ2-1): KAGVTQTPRYLIKTRGQQVTLSCSPISGHRSVSWYQQTPGQGLQFLFEYFSETQRNKGNFPGRFSGRQFSNSRSEMNVSTLELGDSALYLCASSLGPADSYNEQFFGPGTRLTVL.

Only one count was recorded for this clone. The rearrangement uses TRBV5-8 and TRBJ2-7; 10 positions match TRBD1. Germline CDR1 SGHTS, CDR2 YDEGEE. The ends lost 3 bases at V and 7 bases at J; junction bases unmatched: 7. The CDR3 has 14 residues. The CDR3 DNA reads as TGTGCCAGCAGCTCAAGGACAGGGGGAAGGGAGCAGTACTTC. This codes for CASSSRTGGREQYF.